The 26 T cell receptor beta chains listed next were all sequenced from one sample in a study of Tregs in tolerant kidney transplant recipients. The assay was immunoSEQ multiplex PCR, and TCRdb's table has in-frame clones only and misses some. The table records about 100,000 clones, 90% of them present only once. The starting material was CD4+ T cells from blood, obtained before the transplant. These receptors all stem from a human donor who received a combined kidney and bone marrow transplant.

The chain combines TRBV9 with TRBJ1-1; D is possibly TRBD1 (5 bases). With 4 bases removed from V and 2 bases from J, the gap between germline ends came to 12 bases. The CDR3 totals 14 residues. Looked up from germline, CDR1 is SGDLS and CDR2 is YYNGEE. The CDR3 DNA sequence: TGTGCCAGCAGCCCACGGACACAAAACACTGAAGCTTTCTTT. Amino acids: CASSPRTQNTEAFF.

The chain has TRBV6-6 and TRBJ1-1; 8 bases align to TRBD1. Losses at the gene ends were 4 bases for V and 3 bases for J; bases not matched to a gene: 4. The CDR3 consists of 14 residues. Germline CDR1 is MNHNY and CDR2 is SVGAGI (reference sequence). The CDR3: CASSLSDRDTEAFF. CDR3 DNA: TGTGCCAGCAGTTTGTCGGACAGGGACACTGAAGCTTTCTTT.

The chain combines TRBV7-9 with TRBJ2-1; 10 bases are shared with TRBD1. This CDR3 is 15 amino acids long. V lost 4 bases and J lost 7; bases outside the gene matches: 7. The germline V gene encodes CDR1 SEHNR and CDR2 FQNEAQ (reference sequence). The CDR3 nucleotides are TGTGCCAGCAGCTACGACAGGGGGCGGGAAAATGAGCAGTTCTTC. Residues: CASSYDRGRENEQFF. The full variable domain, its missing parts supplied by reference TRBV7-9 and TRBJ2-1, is DTGVSQNPRHKITKRGQNVTFRCDPISEHNRLYWYRQTLGQGPEFLTYFQNEAQLEKSRLLSDRFSAERPKGSFSTLEIQRTEQGDSAMYLCASSYDRGRENEQFFGPGTRLTVL.

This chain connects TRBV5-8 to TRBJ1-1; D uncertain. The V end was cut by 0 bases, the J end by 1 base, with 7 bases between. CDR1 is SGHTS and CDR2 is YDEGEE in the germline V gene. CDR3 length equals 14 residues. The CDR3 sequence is CASSLGHPNTEAFF. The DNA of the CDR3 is TGTGCCAGCAGCTTGGGACACCCGAACACTGAAGCTTTCTTT.

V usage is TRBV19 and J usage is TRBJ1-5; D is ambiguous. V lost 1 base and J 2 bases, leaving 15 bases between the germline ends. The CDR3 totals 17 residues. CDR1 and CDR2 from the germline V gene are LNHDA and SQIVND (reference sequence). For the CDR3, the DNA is TGTGCCAGTAGTATAGTACAGCTCACCTTGGGCAATCAGCCCCAGCATTTT. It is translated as CASSIVQLTLGNQPQHF. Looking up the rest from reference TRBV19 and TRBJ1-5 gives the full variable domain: DGGITQSPKYLFRKEGQNVTLSCEQNLNHDAMYWYRQDPGQGLRLIYYSQIVNDFQKGDIAEGYSVSREKKESFPLTVTSAQKNPTAFYLCASSIVQLTLGNQPQHFGDGTRLSIL.

CDR3 coding DNA: TGTGCCAGCAGTCAGGGCCAGGGATCCTACGAGCAGTACTTC. It encodes CASSQGQGSYEQYF. This sequence joins TRBV2 and TRBJ2-7; maybe TRBD1 (5 bases). Germline lookup yields CDR1 SNHLY and CDR2 FYNNEI. Trimming removed 5 bases at V and 1 base at J, with 12 bases between. The CDR3 consists of 14 residues.

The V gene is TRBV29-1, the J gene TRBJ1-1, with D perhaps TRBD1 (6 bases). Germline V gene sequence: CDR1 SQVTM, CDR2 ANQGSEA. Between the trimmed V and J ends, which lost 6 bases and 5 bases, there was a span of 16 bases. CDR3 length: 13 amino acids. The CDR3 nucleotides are TGCAGCGTCCAAGAGGGGGAGGGGACTGAAGCTTTCTTT. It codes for CSVQEGEGTEAFF. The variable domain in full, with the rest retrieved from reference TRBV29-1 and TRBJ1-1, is SAVISQKPSRDICQRGTSLTIQCQVDSQVTMMFWYRQQPGQSLTLIATANQGSEATYESGFVIDKFPISRPNLTFSTLTVSNMSPEDSSIYLCSVQEGEGTEAFFGQGTRLTVV.

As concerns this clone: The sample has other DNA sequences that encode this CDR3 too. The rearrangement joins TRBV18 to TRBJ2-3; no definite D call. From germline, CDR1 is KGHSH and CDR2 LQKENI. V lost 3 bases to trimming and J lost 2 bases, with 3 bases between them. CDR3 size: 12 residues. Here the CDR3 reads CASSPATDTQYF. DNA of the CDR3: TGTGCCAGCTCACCGGCCACAGATACGCAGTATTTT.

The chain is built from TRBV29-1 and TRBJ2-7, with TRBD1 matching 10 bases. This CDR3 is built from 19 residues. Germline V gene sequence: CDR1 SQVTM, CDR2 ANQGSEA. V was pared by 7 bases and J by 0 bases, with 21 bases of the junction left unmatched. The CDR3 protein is CSAVRWRPGQGDNSYEQYF. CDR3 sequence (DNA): TGCAGCGCCGTCCGGTGGCGCCCTGGACAGGGGGATAACTCCTACGAGCAGTACTTC.

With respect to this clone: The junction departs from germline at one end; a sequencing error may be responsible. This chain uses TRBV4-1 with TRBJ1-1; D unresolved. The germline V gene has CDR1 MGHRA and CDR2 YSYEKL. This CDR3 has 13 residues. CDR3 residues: CASSQARNAEAFF. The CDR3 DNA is TGCGCCAGCAGCCAAGCTAGGAACGCTGAAGCTTTCTTT.

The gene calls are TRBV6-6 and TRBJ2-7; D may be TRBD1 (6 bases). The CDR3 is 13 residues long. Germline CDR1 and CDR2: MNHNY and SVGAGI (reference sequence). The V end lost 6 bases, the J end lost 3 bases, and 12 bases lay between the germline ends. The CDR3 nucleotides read TGTGCCAGCAGCCCCGGACAGATCTACGAGCAGTACTTC. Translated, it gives CASSPGQIYEQYF.

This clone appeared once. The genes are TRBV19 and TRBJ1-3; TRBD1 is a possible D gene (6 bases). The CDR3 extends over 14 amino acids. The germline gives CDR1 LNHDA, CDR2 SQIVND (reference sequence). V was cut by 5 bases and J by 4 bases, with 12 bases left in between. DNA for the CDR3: TGTGCCAGTAGTGCAACAGGGTCGGGAAACACCATATATTTT. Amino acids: CASSATGSGNTIYF.

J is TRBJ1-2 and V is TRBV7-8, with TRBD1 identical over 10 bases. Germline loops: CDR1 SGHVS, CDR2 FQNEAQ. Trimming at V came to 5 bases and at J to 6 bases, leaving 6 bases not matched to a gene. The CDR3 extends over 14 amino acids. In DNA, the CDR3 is TGTGCCAGCAGCCGGGCGGGACAGGGGAATGGCTACACCTTC. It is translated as CASSRAGQGNGYTF.

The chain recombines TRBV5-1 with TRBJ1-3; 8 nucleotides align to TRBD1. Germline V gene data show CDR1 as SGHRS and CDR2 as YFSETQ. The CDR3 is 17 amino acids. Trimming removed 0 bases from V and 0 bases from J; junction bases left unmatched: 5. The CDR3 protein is CASSLGPQGASGNTIYF. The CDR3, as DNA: TGCGCCAGCAGCTTGGGCCCCCAGGGGGCCTCTGGAAACACCATATATTTT. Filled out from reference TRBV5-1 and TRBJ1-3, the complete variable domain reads KAGVTQTPRYLIKTRGQQVTLSCSPISGHRSVSWYQQTPGQGLQFLFEYFSETQRNKGNFPGRFSGRQFSNSRSEMNVSTLELGDSALYLCASSLGPQGASGNTIYFGEGSWLTVV.

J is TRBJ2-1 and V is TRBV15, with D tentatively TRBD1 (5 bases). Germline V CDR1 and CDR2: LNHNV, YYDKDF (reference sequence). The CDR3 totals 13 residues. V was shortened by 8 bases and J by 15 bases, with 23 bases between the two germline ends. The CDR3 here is CATRQGPNSGAFF. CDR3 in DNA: TGTGCCACCCGCCAGGGCCCGAACTCAGGTGCGTTCTTC.

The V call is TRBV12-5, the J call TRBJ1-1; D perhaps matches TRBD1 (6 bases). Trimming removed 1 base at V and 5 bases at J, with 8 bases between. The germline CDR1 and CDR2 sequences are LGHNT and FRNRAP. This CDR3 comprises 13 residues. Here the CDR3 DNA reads TGTGCTAGTGGTTTGGAAGGGGGAACTGAAGCTTTCTTT. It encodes CASGLEGGTEAFF.

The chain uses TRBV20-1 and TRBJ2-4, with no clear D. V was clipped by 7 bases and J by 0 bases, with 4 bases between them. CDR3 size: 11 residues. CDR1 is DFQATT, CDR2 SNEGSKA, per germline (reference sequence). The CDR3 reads CSGIAKNIQYF. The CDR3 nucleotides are TGCAGTGGTATAGCCAAAAACATTCAGTACTTC.

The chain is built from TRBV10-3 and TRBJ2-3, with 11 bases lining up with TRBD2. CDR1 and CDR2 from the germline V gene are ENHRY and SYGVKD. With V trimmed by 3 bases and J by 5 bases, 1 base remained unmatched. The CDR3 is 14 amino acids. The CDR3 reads CAISDSGGVDTQYF. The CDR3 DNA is TGTGCCATCAGTGATAGCGGGGGGGTAGATACGCAGTATTTT.

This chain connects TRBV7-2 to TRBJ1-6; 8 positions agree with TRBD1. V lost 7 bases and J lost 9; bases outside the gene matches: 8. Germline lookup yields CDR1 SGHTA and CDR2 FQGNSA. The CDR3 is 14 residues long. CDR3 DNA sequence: TGTGCCAGCACCAGGACAGGGTCTGTTTCACCCCTCCACTTT. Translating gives CASTRTGSVSPLHF.

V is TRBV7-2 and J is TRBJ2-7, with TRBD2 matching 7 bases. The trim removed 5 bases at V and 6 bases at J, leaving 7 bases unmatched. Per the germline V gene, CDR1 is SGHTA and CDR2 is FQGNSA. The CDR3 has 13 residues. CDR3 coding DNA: TGTGCCAGCAGCAGGACTAGGGCACGCGAGCAGTACTTC. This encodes CASSRTRAREQYF.

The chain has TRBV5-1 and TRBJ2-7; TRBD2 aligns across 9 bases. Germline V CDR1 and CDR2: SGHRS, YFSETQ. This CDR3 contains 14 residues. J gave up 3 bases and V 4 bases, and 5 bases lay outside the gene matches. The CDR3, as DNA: TGCGCCAGCAGCGATAGCGGGGGCGGCTACGAGCAGTACTTC. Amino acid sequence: CASSDSGGGYEQYF. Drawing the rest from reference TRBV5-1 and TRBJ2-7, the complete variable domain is KAGVTQTPRYLIKTRGQQVTLSCSPISGHRSVSWYQQTPGQGLQFLFEYFSETQRNKGNFPGRFSGRQFSNSRSEMNVSTLELGDSALYLCASSDSGGGYEQYFGPGTRLTVT.

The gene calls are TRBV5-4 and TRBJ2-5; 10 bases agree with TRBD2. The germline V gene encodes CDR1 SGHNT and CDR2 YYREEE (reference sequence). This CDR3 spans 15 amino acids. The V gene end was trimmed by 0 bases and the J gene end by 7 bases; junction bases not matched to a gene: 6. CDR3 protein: CASSLASSGSGTQYF. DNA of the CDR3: TGTGCCAGCAGCTTGGCTTCTAGCGGGAGTGGGACCCAGTACTTC. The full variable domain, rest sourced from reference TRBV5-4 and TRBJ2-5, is ETGVTQSPTHLIKTRGQQVTLRCSSQSGHNTVSWYQQALGQGPQFIFQYYREEENGRGNFPPRFSGLQFPNYSSELNVNALELDDSALYLCASSLASSGSGTQYFGPGTRLLVL.

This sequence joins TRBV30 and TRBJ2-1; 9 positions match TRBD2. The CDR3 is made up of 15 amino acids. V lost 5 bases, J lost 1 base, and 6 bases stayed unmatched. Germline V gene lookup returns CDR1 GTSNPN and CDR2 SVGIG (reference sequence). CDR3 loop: CAWGGSGRSYNEQFF. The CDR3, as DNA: TGTGCCTGGGGGGGGAGCGGGAGGTCCTACAATGAGCAGTTCTTC.

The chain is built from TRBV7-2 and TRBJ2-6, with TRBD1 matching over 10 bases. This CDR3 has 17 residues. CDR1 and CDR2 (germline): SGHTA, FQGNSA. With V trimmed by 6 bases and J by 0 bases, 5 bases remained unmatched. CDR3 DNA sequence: TGTGCCAGCAGGCGACAGGGGGCGCGCTCTGGGGCCAACGTCCTGACTTTC. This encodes CASRRQGARSGANVLTF.

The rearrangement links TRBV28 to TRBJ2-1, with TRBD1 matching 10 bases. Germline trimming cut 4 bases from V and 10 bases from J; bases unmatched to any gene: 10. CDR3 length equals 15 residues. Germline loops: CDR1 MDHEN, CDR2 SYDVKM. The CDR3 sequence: CASSSQGQGHWEQFF. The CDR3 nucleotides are TGTGCCAGCAGTTCCCAGGGACAGGGGCACTGGGAGCAGTTCTTC.

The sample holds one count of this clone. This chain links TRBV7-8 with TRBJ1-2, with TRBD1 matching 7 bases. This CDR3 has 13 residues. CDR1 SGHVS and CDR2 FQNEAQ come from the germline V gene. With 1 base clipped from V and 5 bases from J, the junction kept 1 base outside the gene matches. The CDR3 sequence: CASSLGTGYGYTF. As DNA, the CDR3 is TGTGCCAGCAGCTTAGGGACAGGATATGGCTACACCTTC.